What follows describes a single T cell receptor (beta chain). This record belongs to a study of T cells after yellow fever vaccination. UMIs were added to TCR cDNA along with a universal primer site when it was made by 5'RACE template switching. TCRdb analysed the 5' RACE reads with MiXCR anew, one entry per CDR3 protein. The table records about 580,000 distinct CDR3 sequences, roughly 17% of them present only once. This receptor was identified in a man between 18 and 35 years old who received the YFV17D yellow fever vaccine. The specimen comprised PBMCs, sampled less than 6 days after the first yellow fever vaccination.

CDR3 sequence (DNA): TGCAGTGTTCCCGGGGACGGGGAGCTGTTTTTT. Amino acid sequence: CSVPGDGELFF. The chain is built from TRBV20-1 and TRBJ2-2, with D possibly being TRBD2 (5 bases). Germline V gene sequence: CDR1 DFQATT, CDR2 SNEGSKA (reference sequence). The CDR3 extends over 11 amino acids. V lost 7 bases to trimming and J lost 7 bases, with 10 bases between them.